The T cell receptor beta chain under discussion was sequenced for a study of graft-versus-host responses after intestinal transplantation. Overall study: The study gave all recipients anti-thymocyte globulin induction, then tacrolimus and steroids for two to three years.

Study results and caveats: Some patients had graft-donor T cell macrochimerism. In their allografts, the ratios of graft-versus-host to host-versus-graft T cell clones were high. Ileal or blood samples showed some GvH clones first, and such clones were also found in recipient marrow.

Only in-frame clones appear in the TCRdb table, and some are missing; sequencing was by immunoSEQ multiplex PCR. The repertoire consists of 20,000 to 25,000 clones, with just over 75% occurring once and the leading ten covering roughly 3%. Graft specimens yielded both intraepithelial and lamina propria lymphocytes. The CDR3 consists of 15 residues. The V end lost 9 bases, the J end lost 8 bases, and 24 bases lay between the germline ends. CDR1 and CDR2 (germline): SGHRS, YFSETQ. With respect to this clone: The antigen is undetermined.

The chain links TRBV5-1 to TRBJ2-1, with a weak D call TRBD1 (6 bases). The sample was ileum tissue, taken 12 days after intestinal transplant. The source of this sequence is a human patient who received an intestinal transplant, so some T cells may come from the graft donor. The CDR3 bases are TGCGCCACCCGGTGGGGGCCCTCGGCAACGGATGAGCAGTTCTTC. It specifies CATRWGPSATDEQFF.